The sequence of this TCR beta chain was determined in a study of T cells after yellow fever vaccination. Only a few counts were recorded for this clonotype. Its antigen is unidentified. The study's findings and limits: There was a small share of clonotypes that showed up in both the CD4 and CD8 compartments.

CDR3 size: 14 residues. Germline CDR1 SQVTM, CDR2 ANQGSEA. Trimming pared 7 bases from V and 5 bases from J, leaving 20 bases between. Conversion of TCR transcripts into cDNA relied on 5'RACE template switching, which added a universal primer site and UMIs. In TCRdb, the 5' RACE reads were re-called with MiXCR into one record per CDR3 protein. The sample contains 340,000 or so distinct CDR3 sequences, around 12% of which appear only once. Sequenced here: CD4+ T cells sorted from PBMCs, sampled 15 days after the yellow fever booster vaccination. The chain is built from TRBV29-1 and TRBJ1-1; D unclear. This sequence originates from a man between 18 and 35 years old who received the YFV17D yellow fever vaccine. The CDR3 region is CSGVHGVLRTEAFF. CDR3 bases: TGCAGCGGGGTCCATGGGGTCCTGAGGACTGAAGCTTTCTTT. Complete variable domain (other parts from reference TRBV29-1 and TRBJ1-1): SAVISQKPSRDICQRGTSLTIQCQVDSQVTMMFWYRQQPGQSLTLIATANQGSEATYESGFVIDKFPISRPNLTFSTLTVSNMSPEDSSIYLCSGVHGVLRTEAFFGQGTRLTVV.